This TCR beta chain was sequenced for a study of blood T cell repertoires in COVID-19. The wider study: PBMCs, B-cell-depleted T cells, or T cells provided the cDNA or gDNA that made up the material.

The repertoire was sequenced with immunoSEQ multiplex PCR; TCRdb's copy has only in-frame clones and lacks some. This table has 150,000 to 200,000 clones, about 93% appearing once. Per the germline V gene, CDR1 is SNHLY and CDR2 is FYNNEI. The CDR3 covers 13 residues. Trimming left V 3 bases short and J 8 bases short, with 11 bases between. J is TRBJ2-1 and V is TRBV2; D remains ambiguous. The clonotype originates from a woman aged 45 to 65 with acute or convalescent COVID-19. The sequenced material came from peripheral blood. This CDR3 reads CASSDWSEDEQFF. The CDR3 nucleotides read TGTGCCAGCAGTGACTGGTCAGAAGATGAGCAGTTCTTC.